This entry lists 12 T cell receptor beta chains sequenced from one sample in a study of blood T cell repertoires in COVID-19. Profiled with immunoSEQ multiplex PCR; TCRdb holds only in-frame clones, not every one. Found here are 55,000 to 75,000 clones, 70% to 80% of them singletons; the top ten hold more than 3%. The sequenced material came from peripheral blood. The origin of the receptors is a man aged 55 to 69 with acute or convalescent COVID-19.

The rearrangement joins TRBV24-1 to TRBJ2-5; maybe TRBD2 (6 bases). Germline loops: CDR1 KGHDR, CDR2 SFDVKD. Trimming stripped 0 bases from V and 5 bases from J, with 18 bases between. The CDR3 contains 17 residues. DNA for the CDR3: TGTGCCACCAGTGATTTGCTTCCAGGGAGGTTAAGGGAGACCCAGTACTTC. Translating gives CATSDLLPGRLRETQYF.

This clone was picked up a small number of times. For the CDR3, the DNA is TGTGCCAGCAGTTTAGCATGGGGCTCCTTCAATCAGCCCCAGCATTTT. As protein: CASSLAWGSFNQPQHF. The chain couples TRBV28 to TRBJ1-5; D is possibly TRBD1 (5 bases). Germline V gives CDR1 MDHEN, CDR2 SYDVKM. The CDR3 loop spans 16 amino acids. V was shortened by 2 bases and J by 3 bases, with 14 bases between the two germline ends.

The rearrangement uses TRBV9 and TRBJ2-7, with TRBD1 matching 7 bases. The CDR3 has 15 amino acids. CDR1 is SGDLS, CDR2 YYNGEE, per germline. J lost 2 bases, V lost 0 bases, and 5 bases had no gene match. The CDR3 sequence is CASSVESGQTYEQYF. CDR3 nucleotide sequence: TGTGCCAGCAGCGTAGAGTCGGGACAGACCTACGAGCAGTACTTC.

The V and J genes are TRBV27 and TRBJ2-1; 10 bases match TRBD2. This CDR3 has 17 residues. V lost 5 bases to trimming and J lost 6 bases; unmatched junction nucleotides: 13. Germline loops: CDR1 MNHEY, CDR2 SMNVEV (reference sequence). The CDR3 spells CASSPLAGKGRGNEQFF. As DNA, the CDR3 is TGTGCCAGCAGTCCACTAGCGGGGAAGGGCCGGGGCAATGAGCAGTTCTTC.

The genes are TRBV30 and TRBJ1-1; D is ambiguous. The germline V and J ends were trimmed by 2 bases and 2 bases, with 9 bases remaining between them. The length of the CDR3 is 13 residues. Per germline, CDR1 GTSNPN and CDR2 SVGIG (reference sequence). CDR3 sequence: CAWSRGQNTEAFF. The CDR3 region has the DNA TGTGCCTGGAGTAGAGGTCAAAACACTGAAGCTTTCTTT.

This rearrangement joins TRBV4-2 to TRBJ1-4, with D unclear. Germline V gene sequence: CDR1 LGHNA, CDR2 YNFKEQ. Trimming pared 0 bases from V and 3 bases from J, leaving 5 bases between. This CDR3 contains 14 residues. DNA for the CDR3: TGTGCCAGCAGCCAAGATCAGGCTAATGAAAAACTGTTTTTT. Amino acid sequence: CASSQDQANEKLFF.

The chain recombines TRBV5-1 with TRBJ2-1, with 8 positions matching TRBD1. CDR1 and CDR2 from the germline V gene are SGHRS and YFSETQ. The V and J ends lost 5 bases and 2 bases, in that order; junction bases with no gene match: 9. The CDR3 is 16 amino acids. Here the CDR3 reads CASSQIPGQAYNEQFF. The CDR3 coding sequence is TGCGCCAGCAGTCAAATCCCGGGACAGGCCTACAATGAGCAGTTCTTC.

Here the CDR3 DNA reads TGTGCCAGTAGCACAGGGGGGCGGGGACTTAATCAGCCCCAGCATTTT. Encoded protein: CASSTGGRGLNQPQHF. The chain has TRBV19 and TRBJ1-5; 8 bases fit TRBD1. V was clipped by 6 bases and J by 4 bases; unmatched bases: 11. This CDR3 has 16 residues. CDR1 LNHDA and CDR2 SQIVND come from the germline V gene (reference sequence).

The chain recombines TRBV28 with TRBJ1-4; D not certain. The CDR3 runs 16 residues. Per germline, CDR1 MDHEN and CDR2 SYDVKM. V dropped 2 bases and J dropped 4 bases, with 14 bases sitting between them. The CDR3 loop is CASSLPLAGYNEKLFF. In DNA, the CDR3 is TGTGCCAGCAGTTTACCGCTCGCGGGGTATAATGAAAAACTGTTTTTT.

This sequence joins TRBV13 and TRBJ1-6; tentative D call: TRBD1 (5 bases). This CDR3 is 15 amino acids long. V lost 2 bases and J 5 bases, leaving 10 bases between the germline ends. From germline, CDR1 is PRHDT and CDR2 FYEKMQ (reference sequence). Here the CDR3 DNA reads TGTGCCAGCAGCTTATGGGGACTTAATAATTCACCCCTCCACTTT. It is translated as CASSLWGLNNSPLHF.

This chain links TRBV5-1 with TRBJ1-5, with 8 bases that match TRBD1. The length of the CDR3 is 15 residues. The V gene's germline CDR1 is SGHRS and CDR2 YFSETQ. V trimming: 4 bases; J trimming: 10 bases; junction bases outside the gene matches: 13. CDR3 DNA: TGCGCCAGCAGCCCCCTGGACAGGGAGACGGGACCCCAGCATTTT. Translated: CASSPLDRETGPQHF.

The CDR3 reads CASRNSGFSGNTIYF. DNA of the CDR3: TGTGCCAGCAGGAACAGTGGCTTCTCTGGAAACACCATATATTTT. The V and J genes are TRBV7-9 and TRBJ1-3; the D is unclear. The CDR3 is made up of 15 amino acids. V was pared by 6 bases and J by 0 bases, with 12 bases between. CDR1 and CDR2 from the germline V gene are SEHNR and FQNEAQ (reference sequence).